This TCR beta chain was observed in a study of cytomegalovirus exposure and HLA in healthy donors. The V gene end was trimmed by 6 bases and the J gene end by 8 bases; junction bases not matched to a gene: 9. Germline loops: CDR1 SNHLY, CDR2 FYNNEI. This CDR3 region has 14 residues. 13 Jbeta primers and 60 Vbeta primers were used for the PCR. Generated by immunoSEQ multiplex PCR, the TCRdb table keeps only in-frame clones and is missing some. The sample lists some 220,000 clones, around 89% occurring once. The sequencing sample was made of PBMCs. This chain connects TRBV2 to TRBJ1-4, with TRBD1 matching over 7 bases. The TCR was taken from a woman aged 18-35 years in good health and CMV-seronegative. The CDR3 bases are TGTGCCAGCAGCCTGACAGGGTCACCCGAAAAACTGTTTTTT. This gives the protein CASSLTGSPEKLFF.